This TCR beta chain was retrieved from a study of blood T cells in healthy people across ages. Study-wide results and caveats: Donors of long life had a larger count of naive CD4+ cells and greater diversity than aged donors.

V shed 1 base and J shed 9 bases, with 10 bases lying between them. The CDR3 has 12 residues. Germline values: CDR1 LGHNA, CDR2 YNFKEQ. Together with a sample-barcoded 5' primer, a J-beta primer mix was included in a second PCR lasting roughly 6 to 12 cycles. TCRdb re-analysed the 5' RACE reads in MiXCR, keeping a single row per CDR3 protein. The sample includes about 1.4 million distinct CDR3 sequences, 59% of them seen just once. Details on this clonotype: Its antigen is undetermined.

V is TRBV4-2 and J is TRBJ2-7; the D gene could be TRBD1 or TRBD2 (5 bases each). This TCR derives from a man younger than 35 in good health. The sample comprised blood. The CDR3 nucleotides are TGTGCCAGCAGCCAAGTGGGGACCGTGCAGTACTTC. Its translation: CASSQVGTVQYF.